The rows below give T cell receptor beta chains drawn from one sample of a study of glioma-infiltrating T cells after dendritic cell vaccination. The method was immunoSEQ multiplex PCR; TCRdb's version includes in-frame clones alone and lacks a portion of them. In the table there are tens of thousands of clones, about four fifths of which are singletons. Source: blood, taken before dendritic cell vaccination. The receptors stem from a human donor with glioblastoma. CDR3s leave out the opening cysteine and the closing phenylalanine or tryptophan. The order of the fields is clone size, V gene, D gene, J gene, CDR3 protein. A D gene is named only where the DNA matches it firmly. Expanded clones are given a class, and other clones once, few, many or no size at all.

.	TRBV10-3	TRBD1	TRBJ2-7	AVMTGGRFEQY
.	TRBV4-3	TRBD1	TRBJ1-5	ASSQDRTGTNQPQH
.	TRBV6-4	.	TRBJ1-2	ASSDGMEPGDGYT
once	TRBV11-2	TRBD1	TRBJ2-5	ASSITRGRGETQY
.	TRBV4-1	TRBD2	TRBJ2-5	ASSQVQRGTGETQY
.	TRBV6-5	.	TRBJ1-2	ASSYSDGNGYT
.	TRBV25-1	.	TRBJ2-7	ASGFPGDRGHYEQY
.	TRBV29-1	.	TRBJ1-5	SVMMEGPSNQPQH
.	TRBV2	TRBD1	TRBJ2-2	ASSRTGDTGELF
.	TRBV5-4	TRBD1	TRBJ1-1	ASSLGQGMNEAF
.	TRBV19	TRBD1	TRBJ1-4	ASKMTGESLELF
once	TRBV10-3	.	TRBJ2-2	AISAAGAANTGELF
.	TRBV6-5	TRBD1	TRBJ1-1	ASSPTGGDEAF
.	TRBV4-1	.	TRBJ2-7	ASSQGARTGVPYEQY
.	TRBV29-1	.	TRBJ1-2	SVWEGGGYT